The 31 T cell receptor beta chains listed next were all sequenced from one sample in a study of cytomegalovirus exposure and HLA in healthy donors. The primer mix had 60 Vbeta and 13 Jbeta primers. Data came from immunoSEQ multiplex PCR; TCRdb stores just in-frame clones and leaves some out. The sample lists nearly 200,000 clones; roughly 80% were seen once. The sequencing input was PBMCs. Receptors originate from a male donor in good health and CMV-seropositive.

As for this clone: Other DNA sequences in the sample encode the same CDR3. The chain uses TRBV7-2 and TRBJ2-7; 10 bases align to TRBD2. The CDR3 sequence is 16 residues long. Germline V gene data show CDR1 as SGHTA and CDR2 as FQGNSA. The V gene end was trimmed by 5 bases and the J gene end by 3 bases; junction bases not matched to a gene: 10. CDR3 DNA sequence: TGTGCCAGCAGCGGGGGGACGGAGCGGGGGGGCTACGAGCAGTACTTC. The encoded protein is CASSGGTERGGYEQYF.

The chain links TRBV7-2 to TRBJ1-1; TRBD1 might be the D (6 bases). The CDR3 spans 18 residues. CDR1 SGHTA and CDR2 FQGNSA come from the germline V gene. The ends were cut back, 5 bases at V and 5 bases at J, with 27 bases in the middle. The CDR3 protein is CASSRYIPTGQIFTEAFF. CDR3 DNA sequence: TGTGCCAGCAGCCGTTATATCCCCACTGGACAGATATTTACTGAAGCTTTCTTT.

The chain recombines TRBV6-5 with TRBJ2-7; the match to TRBD1 covers 7 bases. With 6 bases clipped from V and 1 base from J, the junction kept 9 bases outside the gene matches. From germline, CDR1 is MNHEY and CDR2 SVGAGI. This CDR3 has 15 residues. The CDR3 region is CASSRDSRSSYEQYF. DNA of the CDR3: TGTGCCAGCAGCCGGGACAGCCGAAGTTCCTACGAGCAGTACTTC.

On this clone: Other nucleotide sequences in the sample specify the same CDR3. V gene TRBV7-2 combines with J gene TRBJ1-2; D is perhaps TRBD1 (6 bases). V lost 5 bases to trimming and J lost 3 bases, with 22 bases between them. The germline V gene encodes CDR1 SGHTA and CDR2 FQGNSA. CDR3 length: 17 residues. The DNA for the CDR3 is TGTGCCAGCAGCCCTCCAACCTATGCCACAGGGCACTATGGCTACACCTTC. Protein: CASSPPTYATGHYGYTF. The variable domain in full, completed from reference TRBV7-2 and TRBJ1-2, reads GAGVSQSPSNKVTEKGKDVELRCDPISGHTALYWYRQSLGQGLEFLIYFQGNSAPDKSGLPSDRFSAERTGGSVSTLTIQRTQQEDSAVYLCASSPPTYATGHYGYTFGSGTRLTVV.

This clone was seen a handful of times. The CDR3 sequence: CASAPAGDYNEQFF. For the CDR3, the DNA is TGTGCCTCCGCCCCCGCGGGGGACTACAATGAGCAGTTCTTC. This chain joins TRBV10-3 and TRBJ2-1; 7 bases line up with TRBD2. CDR1 is ENHRY, CDR2 SYGVKD, per germline. The CDR3 is 14 residues long. V was clipped by 11 bases and J by 3 bases; unmatched bases: 10.

The chain links TRBV5-8 to TRBJ2-7; TRBD1 agrees at 8 bases. The junction had 8 bases not matched to a gene; V was cut back by 1 base and J by 2 bases. CDR1 SGHTS and CDR2 YDEGEE come from the germline V gene. This CDR3 has 16 amino acids. As DNA, the CDR3 is TGTGCCAGCAGCTTGTTTCTGGGACAGGATGCCTACGAGCAGTACTTC. Residues: CASSLFLGQDAYEQYF. Drawing the rest from reference TRBV5-8 and TRBJ2-7, the complete variable domain is EAGVTQSPTHLIKTRGQQATLRCSPISGHTSVYWYQQALGLGLQFLLWYDEGEERNRGNFPPRFSGRQFPNYSSELNVNALELEDSALYLCASSLFLGQDAYEQYFGPGTRLTVT.

This chain joins TRBV2 and TRBJ1-2; D call uncertain. The V gene's germline CDR1 is SNHLY and CDR2 FYNNEI. The CDR3 is 14 amino acids. V shed 6 bases and J shed 4 bases, with 15 bases lying between them. The CDR3 here is CASRVGGATYGYTF. Written as DNA, the CDR3 is TGTGCCAGCAGGGTTGGCGGTGCCACCTATGGCTACACCTTC.

V and J are TRBV6-4 and TRBJ2-3, with TRBD2 as a possible D gene (6 bases). Trimming removed 0 bases at V and 1 base at J, with 8 bases between. The CDR3 has 15 amino acids. Germline CDR1 and CDR2: MRHNA and SNTAGT. CDR3 region: CASSDSPGGTDTQYF. CDR3 DNA sequence: TGTGCCAGCAGTGACTCGCCGGGGGGCACAGATACGCAGTATTTT.

V gene TRBV5-4 combines with J gene TRBJ1-2; 8 nucleotides match TRBD1. The V gene's germline CDR1 is SGHNT and CDR2 YYREEE (reference sequence). J gave up 6 bases and V 2 bases, and 6 bases lay outside the gene matches. This CDR3 contains 14 residues. CDR3: CASSLGQGQDGYTF. CDR3 in DNA: TGTGCCAGCAGCTTAGGACAGGGACAGGATGGCTACACCTTC.

This chain joins TRBV7-2 and TRBJ2-4, with a possible D match to TRBD2 (5 bases). The length of the CDR3 is 12 residues. Germline V gives CDR1 SGHTA, CDR2 FQGNSA. The V end was cut by 4 bases, the J end by 8 bases, with 9 bases between. For the CDR3, the DNA is TGTGCCAGCAGCTACGCGAGGGACATTCAGTACTTC. Residues: CASSYARDIQYF.

This chain joins TRBV5-8 and TRBJ2-3; D is undetermined. With 0 bases removed from V and 5 bases from J, the gap between germline ends came to 13 bases. The CDR3 has 15 amino acids. CDR1 and CDR2 (germline): SGHTS, YDEGEE. The CDR3 DNA is TGTGCCAGCAGCTTGGACGGTGCGGCCGGAGATACGCAGTATTTT. This translates into CASSLDGAAGDTQYF.

This clone was found a few times. This chain links TRBV5-4 with TRBJ2-3; perhaps TRBD2 as D (7 bases). CDR3 length: 17 amino acids. V lost 0 bases and J lost 4, with 18 bases in between. Germline-derived CDR1 and CDR2 are SGHNT and YYREEE (reference sequence). CDR3 sequence reads: CASSLVVWGGASDTQYF. CDR3 in DNA: TGTGCCAGCAGCTTGGTGGTTTGGGGGGGGGCCTCAGATACGCAGTATTTT.

The rearrangement links TRBV7-9 to TRBJ1-2; TRBD1 might be the D (6 bases). The V gene's germline CDR1 is SEHNR and CDR2 FQNEAQ (reference sequence). The germline V and J ends were trimmed by 2 bases and 4 bases, with 14 bases remaining between them. CDR3 length: 15 amino acids. The CDR3 loop reads CASSLNPDRSYGYTF. The CDR3 nucleotides read TGTGCCAGCAGCTTAAATCCCGACAGGAGCTATGGCTACACCTTC.

This sequence joins TRBV7-9 and TRBJ2-1, with D perhaps matching TRBD2 (6 bases). This CDR3 contains 14 residues. CDR1 SEHNR and CDR2 FQNEAQ come from the germline V gene (reference sequence). V dropped 5 bases and J dropped 6 bases, with 14 bases sitting between them. CDR3 in DNA: TGTGCCAGCAGCCCCCCCCCGACTAGCAATGAGCAGTTCTTC. Translating gives CASSPPPTSNEQFF.

V is TRBV9 and J is TRBJ1-3; 9 positions agree with TRBD1. V lost 3 bases, J lost 0 bases, and 1 base stayed unmatched. This CDR3 region has 15 residues. In germline, CDR1 is SGDLS, CDR2 YYNGEE. CDR3 nucleotides: TGTGCCAGCAGCGGACAGGGGGGCTCTGGAAACACCATATATTTT. It codes for CASSGQGGSGNTIYF.

The chain joins TRBV11-2 to TRBJ1-4; D is uncertain. The germline CDR1 and CDR2 sequences are SGHAT and FQNNGV. CDR3 length: 13 amino acids. Deletions cut 5 bases from V and 0 bases from J, with 4 bases between. This CDR3 reads CASSPATNEKLFF. CDR3 sequence (DNA): TGTGCCAGCAGCCCGGCAACTAATGAAAAACTGTTTTTT.

This chain joins TRBV4-3 and TRBJ1-1, with D tentatively TRBD1 (5 bases). The germline CDR1 and CDR2 sequences are LGHNA and YSLEER. The CDR3 sequence is 15 residues long. The ends were cut back, 1 base at V and 7 bases at J, with 16 bases in the middle. The CDR3 DNA follows: TGCGCCAGCAGCCAAGGGAGCGGGGGTCAAGATGAAGCTTTCTTT. Protein sequence: CASSQGSGGQDEAFF.

J is TRBJ2-2 and V is TRBV9; a possible D gene is TRBD1 (5 bases). The CDR3 extends over 13 amino acids. V lost 0 bases, J lost 7 bases, and 7 bases lay in between. Germline CDR1 SGDLS, CDR2 YYNGEE. CDR3 nucleotide sequence: TGTGCCAGCAGCGTAGCTACAGGCGGGGAGCTGTTTTTT. Residues: CASSVATGGELFF.

The gene calls are TRBV29-1 and TRBJ2-1; 10 bases are shared with TRBD1. Looked up from germline, CDR1 is SQVTM and CDR2 is ANQGSEA. Unmatched junction bases numbered 7, after V lost 7 bases and J lost 4 bases. The CDR3 contains 14 residues. This chain's CDR3 is CSARRGQGYNEQFF. CDR3 bases: TGCAGCGCCCGTAGGGGACAGGGGTACAATGAGCAGTTCTTC.

This rearrangement joins TRBV5-6 to TRBJ1-2, with TRBD1 matching over 11 bases. The CDR3 is made up of 18 amino acids. V dropped 4 bases and J dropped 3; count of bases not matched to a gene: 14. Germline values: CDR1 SGHDT, CDR2 YYEEEE. In DNA, the CDR3 is TGTGCCAGCAGCACCACCGGGACAGGGGGACCGACCGACTATGGCTACACCTTC. Translation gives CASSTTGTGGPTDYGYTF.

The V gene is TRBV5-1, the J gene TRBJ1-2, with 8 positions matching TRBD1. V was pared by 1 base and J by 3 bases, with 2 bases of the junction left unmatched. Germline CDR1 and CDR2: SGHRS and YFSETQ. The CDR3 is 14 amino acids. The CDR3 DNA sequence: TGCGCCAGCAGCTTGCAACAGGGGGACTATGGCTACACCTTC. Translation gives CASSLQQGDYGYTF. Supplemented by reference TRBV5-1 and TRBJ1-2, the full variable domain reads KAGVTQTPRYLIKTRGQQVTLSCSPISGHRSVSWYQQTPGQGLQFLFEYFSETQRNKGNFPGRFSGRQFSNSRSEMNVSTLELGDSALYLCASSLQQGDYGYTFGSGTRLTVV.

The gene calls are TRBV7-8 and TRBJ2-3; D remains ambiguous. Germline values: CDR1 SGHVS, CDR2 FQNEAQ. The CDR3 contains 14 residues. Trimming took 5 bases from V and 0 from J, leaving 9 bases between them. DNA for the CDR3: TGTGCCAGCAGCCAGGCGATGAGCACAGATACGCAGTATTTT. This codes for CASSQAMSTDTQYF.

The V and J genes are TRBV2 and TRBJ2-3, with 8 bases identical to TRBD1. This CDR3 has 15 amino acids. The germline V gene encodes CDR1 SNHLY and CDR2 FYNNEI. The trim removed 5 bases at V and 0 bases at J, leaving 4 bases unmatched. The CDR3 bases are TGTGCCAGCAGTCTACAGGGGGGTAGCACAGATACGCAGTATTTT. This gives the protein CASSLQGGSTDTQYF.

V usage is TRBV5-4 and J usage is TRBJ2-3, with D hard to call. The V end lost 0 bases, the J end lost 6 bases, and 20 bases lay between the germline ends. Germline assignment: CDR1 SGHNT and CDR2 YYREEE (reference sequence). The CDR3 is 17 residues long. The CDR3 reads CASSLEGPPASKDTQYF. The CDR3, as DNA: TGTGCCAGCAGCTTGGAAGGCCCCCCAGCGTCGAAGGATACGCAGTATTTT. The whole variable domain, filled in from reference TRBV5-4 and TRBJ2-3, reads ETGVTQSPTHLIKTRGQQVTLRCSSQSGHNTVSWYQQALGQGPQFIFQYYREEENGRGNFPPRFSGLQFPNYSSELNVNALELDDSALYLCASSLEGPPASKDTQYFGPGTRLTVL.

To note about this clone: The junction differs from germline at one of its ends, possibly a read error. This sequence joins TRBV7-9 and TRBJ2-7; D unresolved. CDR3 length: 16 amino acids. Germline-derived CDR1 and CDR2 are SEHNR and FQNEAQ (reference sequence). The CDR3 DNA is TGTTCCAGCAGCTCCCCAGGCAGCCCTGTTATCCACGAGCAGTACTTC. It codes for CSSSSPGSPVIHEQYF.

This rearrangement joins TRBV14 to TRBJ1-2, with 9 bases aligning to TRBD1. The CDR3 consists of 16 residues. CDR1 and CDR2 from the germline V gene are SGHDN and FVKESK. J gave up 0 bases and V 4 bases, and 6 bases lay outside the gene matches. The CDR3 DNA reads as TGTGCCAGCAGCCTCACAGGGGGCGGCCCTAACTATGGCTACACCTTC. As protein: CASSLTGGGPNYGYTF. Filled out from reference TRBV14 and TRBJ1-2, the complete variable domain reads EAGVTQFPSHSVIEKGQTVTLRCDPISGHDNLYWYRRVMGKEIKFLLHFVKESKQDESGMPNNRFLAERTGGTYSTLKVQPAELEDSGVYFCASSLTGGGPNYGYTFGSGTRLTVV.

Only a few counts were recorded for this clone. The V and J genes are TRBV11-2 and TRBJ2-5; 8 nucleotides line up with TRBD2. The closer fit of TRBJ2-7 to the DNA end suggests the J call may be wrong. CDR1 and CDR2 (germline): SGHAT, FQNNGV. There are 12 residues in the CDR3. Written as DNA, the CDR3 is TGTGCCAGCAGTCAGCGGGGGTACGAGCAGTACTTC. It specifies CASSQRGYEQYF.

This sequence joins TRBV10-2 and TRBJ1-5; tentatively, D is TRBD1 (6 bases). Germline-derived CDR1 and CDR2 are WSHSY and SAAADI. The CDR3 loop spans 18 amino acids. The ends were cut back, 3 bases at V and 2 bases at J, with 20 bases in the middle. In nucleotides, the CDR3 is TGCGCCAGCAGTGAAGGGGGGGCTATTCCTATGGGCAATCAGCCCCAGCATTTT. The encoded protein is CASSEGGAIPMGNQPQHF.

The chain employs TRBV7-8 and TRBJ1-5; D is perhaps TRBD1 (6 bases). The CDR3 sequence is 15 residues long. The V end lost 3 bases, the J end lost 7 bases, and 16 bases lay between the germline ends. Germline CDR1 and CDR2: SGHVS and FQNEAQ. CDR3 amino acids: CASSFTSGAEQPQHF. The DNA of the CDR3 is TGTGCCAGCAGCTTCACATCAGGGGCTGAGCAGCCCCAGCATTTT.

The gene calls are TRBV6-5 and TRBJ1-5; D may be TRBD1 (6 bases). The V end lost 5 bases, the J end lost 0 bases, and 11 bases lay between the germline ends. CDR3 length: 15 residues. Germline V gene data show CDR1 as MNHEY and CDR2 as SVGAGI. Here the CDR3 DNA reads TGTGCCAGCAGTCAGAACAGGGTTAGCAATCAGCCCCAGCATTTT. It encodes CASSQNRVSNQPQHF.

V gene TRBV30 combines with J gene TRBJ1-5; 8 bases match TRBD1. V shed 5 bases, J shed 4 bases, and the junction held 7 bases outside the gene matches. The CDR3 has 14 residues. From germline, CDR1 is GTSNPN and CDR2 SVGIG (reference sequence). The DNA of the CDR3 is TGTGCCTGGCGACAGGGGCAGGGGAATCAGCCCCAGCATTTT. Protein: CAWRQGQGNQPQHF.